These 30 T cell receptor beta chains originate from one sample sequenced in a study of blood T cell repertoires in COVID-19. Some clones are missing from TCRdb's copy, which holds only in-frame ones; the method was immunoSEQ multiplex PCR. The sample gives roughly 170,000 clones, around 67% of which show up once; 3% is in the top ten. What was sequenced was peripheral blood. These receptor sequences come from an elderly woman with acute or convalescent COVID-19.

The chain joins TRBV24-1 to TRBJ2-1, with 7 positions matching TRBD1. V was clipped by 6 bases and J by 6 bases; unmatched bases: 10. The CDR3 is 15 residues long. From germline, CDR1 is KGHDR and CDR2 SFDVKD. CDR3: CATSFATGTVNEQFF. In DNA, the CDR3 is TGTGCCACCAGTTTCGCTACCGGGACAGTCAATGAGCAGTTCTTC.

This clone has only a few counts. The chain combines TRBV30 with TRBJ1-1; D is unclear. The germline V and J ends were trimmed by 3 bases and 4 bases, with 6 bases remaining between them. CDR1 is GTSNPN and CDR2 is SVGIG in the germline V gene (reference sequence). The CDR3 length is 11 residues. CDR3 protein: CAWRHLTEAFF. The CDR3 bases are TGTGCCTGGAGACACCTCACTGAAGCTTTCTTT.

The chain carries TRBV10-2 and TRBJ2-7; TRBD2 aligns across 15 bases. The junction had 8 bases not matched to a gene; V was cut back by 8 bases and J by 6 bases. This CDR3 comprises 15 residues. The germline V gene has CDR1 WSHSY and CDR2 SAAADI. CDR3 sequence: CASVGLAGGPSEQYF. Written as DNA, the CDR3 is TGCGCCAGCGTCGGACTAGCGGGAGGGCCCAGCGAGCAGTACTTC.

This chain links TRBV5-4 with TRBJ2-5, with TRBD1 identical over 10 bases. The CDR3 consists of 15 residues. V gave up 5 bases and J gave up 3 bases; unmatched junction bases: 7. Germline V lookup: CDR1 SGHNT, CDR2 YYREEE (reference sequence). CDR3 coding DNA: TGTGCCAGCAGGAGGGGGACAGGGGTTGAAGAGACCCAGTACTTC. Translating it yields CASRRGTGVEETQYF. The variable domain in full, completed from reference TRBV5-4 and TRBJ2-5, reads ETGVTQSPTHLIKTRGQQVTLRCSSQSGHNTVSWYQQALGQGPQFIFQYYREEENGRGNFPPRFSGLQFPNYSSELNVNALELDDSALYLCASRRGTGVEETQYFGPGTRLLVL.

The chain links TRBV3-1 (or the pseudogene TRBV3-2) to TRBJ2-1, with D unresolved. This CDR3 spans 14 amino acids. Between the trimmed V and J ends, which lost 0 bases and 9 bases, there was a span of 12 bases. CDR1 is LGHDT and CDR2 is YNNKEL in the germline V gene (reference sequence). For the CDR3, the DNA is TGTGCCAGCAGCCAAGATAGAGAACGAGGTGAGCAGTTCTTC. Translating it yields CASSQDRERGEQFF.

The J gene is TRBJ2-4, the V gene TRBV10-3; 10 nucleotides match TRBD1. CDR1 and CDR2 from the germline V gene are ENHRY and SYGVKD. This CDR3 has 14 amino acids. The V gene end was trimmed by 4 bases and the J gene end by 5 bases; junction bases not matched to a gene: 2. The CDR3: CAISVGTGENIQYF. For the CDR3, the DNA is TGTGCCATCAGTGTCGGGACAGGGGAAAACATTCAGTACTTC.

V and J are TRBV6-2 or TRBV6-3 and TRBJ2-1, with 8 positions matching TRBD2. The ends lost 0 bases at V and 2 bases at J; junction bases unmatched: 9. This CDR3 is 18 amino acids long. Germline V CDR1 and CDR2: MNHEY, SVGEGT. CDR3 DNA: TGTGCCAGCAGTTACTCTCGTCGGGAGGGAACCACCTACAATGAGCAGTTCTTC. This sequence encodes CASSYSRREGTTYNEQFF.

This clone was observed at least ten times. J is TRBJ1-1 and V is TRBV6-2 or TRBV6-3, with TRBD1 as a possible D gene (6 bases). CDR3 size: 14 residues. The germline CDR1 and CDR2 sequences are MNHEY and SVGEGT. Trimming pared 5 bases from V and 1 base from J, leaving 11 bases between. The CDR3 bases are TGTGCCAGCAGTGCGCAGACAGGGAACACTGAAGCTTTCTTT. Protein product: CASSAQTGNTEAFF.

This chain's CDR3 is CASSRDTSGTSTDTQYF. The CDR3 DNA is TGTGCCAGCAGTAGAGATACTAGCGGGACGAGCACAGATACGCAGTATTTT. The rearrangement uses TRBV27 and TRBJ2-3; 10 bases agree with TRBD2. The CDR3 is 17 amino acids. Germline CDR1 MNHEY, CDR2 SMNVEV (reference sequence). V dropped 5 bases and J dropped 0; count of bases not matched to a gene: 8.

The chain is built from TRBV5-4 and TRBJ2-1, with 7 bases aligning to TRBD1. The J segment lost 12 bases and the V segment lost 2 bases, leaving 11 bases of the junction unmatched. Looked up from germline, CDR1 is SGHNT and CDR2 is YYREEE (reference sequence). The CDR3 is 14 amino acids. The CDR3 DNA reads TGTGCCAGCAGCTTTGGACAGGAAAGACTAAGGCAGTTCTTC. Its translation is CASSFGQERLRQFF.

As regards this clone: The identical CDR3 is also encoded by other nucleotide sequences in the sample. This CDR3 reads CATSATGGGQPQHF. CDR3 nucleotides: TGTGCCACCAGTGCGACAGGGGGCGGCCAGCCCCAGCATTTT. This chain joins TRBV24-1 and TRBJ1-5, with 10 positions matching TRBD1. The germline gives CDR1 KGHDR, CDR2 SFDVKD. This CDR3 region has 14 residues. V trimming: 5 bases; J trimming: 7 bases; junction bases outside the gene matches: 4.

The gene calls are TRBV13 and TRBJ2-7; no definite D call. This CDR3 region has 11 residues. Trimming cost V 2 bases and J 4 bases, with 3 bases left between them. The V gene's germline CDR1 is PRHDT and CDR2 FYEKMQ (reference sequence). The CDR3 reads CASSLYYEQYF. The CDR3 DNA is TGTGCCAGCAGCTTATATTACGAGCAGTACTTC.

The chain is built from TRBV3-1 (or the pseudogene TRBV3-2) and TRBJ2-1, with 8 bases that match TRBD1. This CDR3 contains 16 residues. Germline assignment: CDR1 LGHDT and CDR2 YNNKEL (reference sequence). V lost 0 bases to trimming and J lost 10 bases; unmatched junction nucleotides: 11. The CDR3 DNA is TGTGCCAGCAGCCAAGACCCGGGACAGGACACGCGGGAGCAGTTCTTC. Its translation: CASSQDPGQDTREQFF.

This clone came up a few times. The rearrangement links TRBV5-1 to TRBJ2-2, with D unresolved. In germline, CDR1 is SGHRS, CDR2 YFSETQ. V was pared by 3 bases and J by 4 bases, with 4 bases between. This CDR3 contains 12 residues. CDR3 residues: CASSSGTGELFF. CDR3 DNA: TGCGCCAGCAGCTCGGGCACCGGGGAGCTGTTTTTT.

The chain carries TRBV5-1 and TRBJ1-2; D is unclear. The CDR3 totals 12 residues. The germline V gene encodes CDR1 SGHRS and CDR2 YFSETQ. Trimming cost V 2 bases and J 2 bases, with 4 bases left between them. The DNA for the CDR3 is TGCGCCAGCAGCTTAGCAAACTATGGCTACACCTTC. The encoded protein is CASSLANYGYTF.

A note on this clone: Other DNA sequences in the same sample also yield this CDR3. The CDR3 sequence: CASSLDRDTEAFF. CDR3 nucleotide sequence: TGTGCCAGCAGTTTGGACAGGGACACTGAAGCTTTCTTT. The chain has TRBV27 and TRBJ1-1; 8 bases line up with TRBD1. The CDR3 sequence is 13 residues long. After removal of 3 bases from V and 3 bases from J, the junction contained 0 bases not matched to a gene. The germline V gene has CDR1 MNHEY and CDR2 SMNVEV (reference sequence).

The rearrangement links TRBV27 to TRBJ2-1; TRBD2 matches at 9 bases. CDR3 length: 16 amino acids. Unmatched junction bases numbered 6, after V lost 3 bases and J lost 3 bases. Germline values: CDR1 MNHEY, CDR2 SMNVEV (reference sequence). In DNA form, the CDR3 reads TGTGCCAGCAGTTTGATAACTAGCGGGTTCTACAATGAGCAGTTCTTC. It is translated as CASSLITSGFYNEQFF.

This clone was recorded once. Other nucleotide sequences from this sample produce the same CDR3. In DNA, the CDR3 is TGTGCCAGCAGTTTAGGACAGGGCGGGGAAAAACTGTTTTTT. It codes for CASSLGQGGEKLFF. The gene calls are TRBV28 and TRBJ1-4, with 8 positions matching TRBD1. There are 14 residues in the CDR3. The trim removed 2 bases at V and 8 bases at J, leaving 4 bases unmatched. Germline V lookup: CDR1 MDHEN, CDR2 SYDVKM.

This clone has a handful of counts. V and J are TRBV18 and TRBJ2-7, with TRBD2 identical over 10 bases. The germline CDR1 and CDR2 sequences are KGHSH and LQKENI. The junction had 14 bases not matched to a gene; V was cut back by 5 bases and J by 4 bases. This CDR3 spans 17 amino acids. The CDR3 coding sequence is TGTGCCAGCTCATCAAATACCTTAGCGGGAGGAAGTTACGAGCAGTACTTC. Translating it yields CASSSNTLAGGSYEQYF.

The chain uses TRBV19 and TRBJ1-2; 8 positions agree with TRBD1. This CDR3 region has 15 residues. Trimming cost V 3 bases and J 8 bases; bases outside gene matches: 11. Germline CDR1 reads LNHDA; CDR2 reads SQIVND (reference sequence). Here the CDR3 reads CASSIQGAPRDGYTF. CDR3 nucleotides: TGTGCCAGTAGTATTCAGGGGGCGCCTAGAGACGGCTACACCTTC.

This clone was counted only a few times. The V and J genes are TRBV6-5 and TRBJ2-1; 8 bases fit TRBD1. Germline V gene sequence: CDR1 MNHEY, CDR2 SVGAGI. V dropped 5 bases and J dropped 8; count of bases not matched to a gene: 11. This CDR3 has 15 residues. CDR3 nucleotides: TGTGCCAGCAGTCGGGACAGGCCAATATCAGATGAGCAGTTCTTC. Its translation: CASSRDRPISDEQFF.

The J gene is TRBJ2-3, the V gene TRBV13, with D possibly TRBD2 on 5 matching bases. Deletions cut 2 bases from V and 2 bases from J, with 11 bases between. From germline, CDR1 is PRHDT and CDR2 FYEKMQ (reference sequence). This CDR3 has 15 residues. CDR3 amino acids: CASSLRGWDTDTQYF. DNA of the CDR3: TGTGCCAGCAGCTTACGGGGTTGGGACACAGATACGCAGTATTTT.

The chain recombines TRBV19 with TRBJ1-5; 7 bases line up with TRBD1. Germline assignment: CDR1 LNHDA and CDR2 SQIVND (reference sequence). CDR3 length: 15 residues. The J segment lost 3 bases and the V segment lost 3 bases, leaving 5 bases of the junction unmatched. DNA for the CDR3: TGTGCCAGTAGTATCGAGGGGGCCGTCAATCAGCCCCAGCATTTT. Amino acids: CASSIEGAVNQPQHF.

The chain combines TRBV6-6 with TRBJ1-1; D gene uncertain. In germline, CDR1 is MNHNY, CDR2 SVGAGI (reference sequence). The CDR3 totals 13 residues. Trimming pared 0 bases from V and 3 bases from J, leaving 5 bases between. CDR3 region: CASSYSPDTEAFF. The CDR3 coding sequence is TGTGCCAGCAGTTACTCTCCTGACACTGAAGCTTTCTTT.

The CDR3 DNA reads TGTGCCAGTAGTATCCCGGCGTGGGCGGGCACTGAAGCTTTCTTT. This sequence encodes CASSIPAWAGTEAFF. The V gene is TRBV19, the J gene TRBJ1-1; no clear D. Germline V gene sequence: CDR1 LNHDA, CDR2 SQIVND (reference sequence). The CDR3 covers 15 residues. Trimming shortened V by 3 bases and J by 4 bases, and 15 bases separated the two germline ends. The full variable domain, its missing parts supplied by reference TRBV19 and TRBJ1-1, is DGGITQSPKYLFRKEGQNVTLSCEQNLNHDAMYWYRQDPGQGLRLIYYSQIVNDFQKGDIAEGYSVSREKKESFPLTVTSAQKNPTAFYLCASSIPAWAGTEAFFGQGTRLTVV.

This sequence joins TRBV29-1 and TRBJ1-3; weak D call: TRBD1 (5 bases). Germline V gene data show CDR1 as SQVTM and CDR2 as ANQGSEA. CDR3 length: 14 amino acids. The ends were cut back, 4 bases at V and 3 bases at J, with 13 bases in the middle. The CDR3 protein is CSVVTSRGGNTIYF. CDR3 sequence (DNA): TGCAGCGTTGTTACTTCTAGGGGTGGAAACACCATATATTTT.

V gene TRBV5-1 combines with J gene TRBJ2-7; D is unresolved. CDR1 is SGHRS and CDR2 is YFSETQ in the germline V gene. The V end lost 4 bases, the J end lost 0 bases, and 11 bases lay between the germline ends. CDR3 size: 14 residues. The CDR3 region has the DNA TGCGCCAGCAGCCTCCCAGACAACTCCTACGAGCAGTACTTC. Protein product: CASSLPDNSYEQYF.

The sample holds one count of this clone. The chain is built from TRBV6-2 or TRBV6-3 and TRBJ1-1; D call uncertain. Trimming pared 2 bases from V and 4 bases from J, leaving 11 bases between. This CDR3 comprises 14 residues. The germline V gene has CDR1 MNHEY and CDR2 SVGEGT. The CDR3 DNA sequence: TGTGCCAGCAGTTACCTGAGTGCAGGCACTGAAGCTTTCTTT. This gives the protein CASSYLSAGTEAFF.

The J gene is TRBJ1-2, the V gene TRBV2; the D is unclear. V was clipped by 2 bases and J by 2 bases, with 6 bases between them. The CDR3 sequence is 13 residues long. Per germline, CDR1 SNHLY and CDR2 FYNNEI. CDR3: CASSELLNYGYTF. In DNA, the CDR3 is TGTGCCAGCAGTGAACTCCTGAACTATGGCTACACCTTC.

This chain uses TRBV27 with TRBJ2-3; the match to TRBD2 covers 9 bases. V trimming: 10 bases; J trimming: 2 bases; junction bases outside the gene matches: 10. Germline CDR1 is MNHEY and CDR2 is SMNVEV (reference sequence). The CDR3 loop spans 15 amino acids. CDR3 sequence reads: CATGDLAGYTDTQYF. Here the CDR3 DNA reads TGTGCCACCGGTGACCTAGCGGGGTACACAGATACGCAGTATTTT.